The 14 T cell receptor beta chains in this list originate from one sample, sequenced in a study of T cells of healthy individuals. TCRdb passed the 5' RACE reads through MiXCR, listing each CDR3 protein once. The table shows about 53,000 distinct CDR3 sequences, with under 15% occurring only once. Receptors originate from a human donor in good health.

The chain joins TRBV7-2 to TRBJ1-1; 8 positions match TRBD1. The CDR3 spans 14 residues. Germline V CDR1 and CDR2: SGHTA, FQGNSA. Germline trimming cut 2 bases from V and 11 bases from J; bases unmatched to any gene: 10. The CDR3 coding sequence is TGTGCCAGCAGCTTACAGGCAGGGGGCCGGGCGGCTTTCTTT. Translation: CASSLQAGGRAAFF.

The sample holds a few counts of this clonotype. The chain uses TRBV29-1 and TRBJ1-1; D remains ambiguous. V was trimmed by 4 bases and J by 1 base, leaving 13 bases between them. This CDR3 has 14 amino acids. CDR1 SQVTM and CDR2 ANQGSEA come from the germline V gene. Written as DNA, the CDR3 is TGCAGCGTTGCTCTCGGCGGGCCGAACACTGAAGCTTTCTTT. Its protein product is CSVALGGPNTEAFF. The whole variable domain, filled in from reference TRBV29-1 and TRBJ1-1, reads SAVISQKPSRDICQRGTSLTIQCQVDSQVTMMFWYRQQPGQSLTLIATANQGSEATYESGFVIDKFPISRPNLTFSTLTVSNMSPEDSSIYLCSVALGGPNTEAFFGQGTRLTVV.

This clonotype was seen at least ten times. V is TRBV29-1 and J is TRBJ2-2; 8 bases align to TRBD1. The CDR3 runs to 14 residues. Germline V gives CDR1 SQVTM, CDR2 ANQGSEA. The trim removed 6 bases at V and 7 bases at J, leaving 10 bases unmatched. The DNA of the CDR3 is TGCAGCGTCTCCGCCCAGGGGGCGGTCGGGGAGCTGTTTTTT. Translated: CSVSAQGAVGELFF.

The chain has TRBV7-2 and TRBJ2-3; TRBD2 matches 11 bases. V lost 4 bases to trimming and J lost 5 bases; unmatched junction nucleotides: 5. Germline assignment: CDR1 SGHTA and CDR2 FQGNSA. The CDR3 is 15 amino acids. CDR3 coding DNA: TGTGCCAGCAGCTCTCTAGCGGGAGGAGGAGATACGCAGTATTTT. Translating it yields CASSSLAGGGDTQYF.

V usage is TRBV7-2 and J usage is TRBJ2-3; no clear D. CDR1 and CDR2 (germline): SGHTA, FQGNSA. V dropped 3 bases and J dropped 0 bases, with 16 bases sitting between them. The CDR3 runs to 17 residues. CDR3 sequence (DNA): TGTGCCAGCAGCTTCCGATTACCGGGCTCCAGCACAGATACGCAGTATTTT. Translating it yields CASSFRLPGSSTDTQYF.

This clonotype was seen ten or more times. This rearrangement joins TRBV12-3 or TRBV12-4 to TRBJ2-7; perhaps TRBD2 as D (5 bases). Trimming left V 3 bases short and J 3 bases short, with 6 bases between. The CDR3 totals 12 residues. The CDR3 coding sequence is TGTGCCAGCAGTTTTCGGGACTACGAGCAGTACTTC. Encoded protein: CASSFRDYEQYF.

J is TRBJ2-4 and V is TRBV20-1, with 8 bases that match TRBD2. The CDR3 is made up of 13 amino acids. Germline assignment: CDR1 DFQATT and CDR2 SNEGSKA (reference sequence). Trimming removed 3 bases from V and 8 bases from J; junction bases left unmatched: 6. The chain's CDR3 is CSARSGGADIQYF. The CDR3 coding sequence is TGCAGTGCTAGGTCCGGGGGGGCGGACATTCAGTACTTC.

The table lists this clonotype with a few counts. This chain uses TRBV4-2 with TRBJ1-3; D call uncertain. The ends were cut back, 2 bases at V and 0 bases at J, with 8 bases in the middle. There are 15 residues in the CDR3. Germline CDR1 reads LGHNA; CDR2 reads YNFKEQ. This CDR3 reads CASSQSYSSGNTIYF. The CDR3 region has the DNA TGTGCCAGCAGCCAATCGTACAGCTCTGGAAACACCATATATTTT.

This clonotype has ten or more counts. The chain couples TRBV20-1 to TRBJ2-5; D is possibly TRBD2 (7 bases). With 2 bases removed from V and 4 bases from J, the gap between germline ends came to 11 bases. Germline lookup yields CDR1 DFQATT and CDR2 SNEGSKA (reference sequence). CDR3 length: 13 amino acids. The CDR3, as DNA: TGCAGTGCTAGAACGGGGGGCCGAGAGACCCAGTACTTC. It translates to CSARTGGRETQYF.

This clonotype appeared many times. The CDR3 is CASSLDLGTSGWGMTDTQYF. In nucleotides, the CDR3 is TGCGCCAGCAGCTTGGACCTAGGGACTAGCGGTTGGGGGATGACAGATACGCAGTATTTT. V gene TRBV5-1 combines with J gene TRBJ2-3, with 11 bases that match TRBD2. V dropped 0 bases and J dropped 3; count of bases not matched to a gene: 15. The CDR3 has 20 amino acids. Per germline, CDR1 SGHRS and CDR2 YFSETQ.

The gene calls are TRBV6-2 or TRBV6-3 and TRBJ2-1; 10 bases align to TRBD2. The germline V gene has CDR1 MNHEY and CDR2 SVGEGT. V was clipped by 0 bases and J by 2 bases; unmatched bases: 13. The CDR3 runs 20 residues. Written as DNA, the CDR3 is TGTGCCAGCAGTTACTCACCTCTTCAGCGCCTAGCGGGAGCCTACAATGAGCAGTTCTTC. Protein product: CASSYSPLQRLAGAYNEQFF.

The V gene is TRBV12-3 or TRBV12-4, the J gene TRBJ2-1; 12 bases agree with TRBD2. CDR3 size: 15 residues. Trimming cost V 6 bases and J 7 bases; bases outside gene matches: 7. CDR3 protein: CASRLTSGSRNEQFF. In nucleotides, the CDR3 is TGTGCCAGCAGACTGACTAGCGGGAGTAGAAATGAGCAGTTCTTC.

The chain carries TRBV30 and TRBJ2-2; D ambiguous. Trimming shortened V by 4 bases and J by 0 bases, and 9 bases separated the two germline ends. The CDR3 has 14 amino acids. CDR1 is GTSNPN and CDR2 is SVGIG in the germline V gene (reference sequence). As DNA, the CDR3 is TGTGCCTGGACCCTCCAGGCGAACACCGGGGAGCTGTTTTTT. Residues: CAWTLQANTGELFF.

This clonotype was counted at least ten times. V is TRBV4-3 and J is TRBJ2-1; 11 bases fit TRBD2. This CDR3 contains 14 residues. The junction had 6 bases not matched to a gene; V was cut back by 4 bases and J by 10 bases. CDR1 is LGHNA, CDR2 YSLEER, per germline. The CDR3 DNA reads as TGCGCCAGCAGCCGTTTAGGGACTAGCGGCGAGCAGTTCTTC. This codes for CASSRLGTSGEQFF.